These T cell receptor beta chains were read from a single sample in a study of blood T cell repertoires in COVID-19. Profiled with immunoSEQ multiplex PCR; TCRdb holds only in-frame clones, not every one. Found here are 370,000 or so clones, around 87% of them singletons; the top ten hold under 1.5%. The sequenced material came from PBMCs or T cells enriched from blood (not recorded which). All receptors come from a man aged 25-40 years who had recovered from COVID-19. Each CDR3 is given with its conserved first and last residue. A D gene is named only where the DNA matches it firmly. Clone size is given for some rows only: seen once, a few or many times, or a class if the clone is expanded.

>TRBJ2-7|16|TRBV11-2|NA|NA
CASSLEYFGGLYEQYF
TGTGCCAGCAGCTTAGAGTATTTCGGGGGGCTTTACGAGCAGTACTTC
>TRBJ1-2|16|TRBV30|NA|NA
CAWSAPGMWTNYGYTF
TGTGCCTGGAGTGCCCCCGGGATGTGGACTAACTATGGCTACACCTTC
>TRBJ1-1|15|TRBV30|NA|TRBD1
CAWSALRQGNTEAFF
TGTGCCTGGAGTGCCCTACGACAGGGAAACACTGAAGCTTTCTTT
>TRBJ2-2|16|TRBV15|NA|NA
CATSRGIQANTGELFF
TGTGCCACCAGCAGAGGAATACAGGCGAACACCGGGGAGCTGTTTTTT
>TRBJ1-6|14|TRBV10-3|NA|NA
CAMRGAGNNSPLHF
TGTGCCATGCGTGGGGCAGGGAATAATTCACCCCTCCACTTT
>TRBJ2-7|15|TRBV18|NA|TRBD2
CASSPPASGGYEQYF
TGTGCCAGCTCACCACCGGCTAGCGGGGGCTACGAGCAGTACTTC
>TRBJ1-3|16|TRBV11-2|NA|TRBD1
CASSSLQGAIGNTIYF
TGTGCCAGCAGCTCCCTCCAGGGGGCGATTGGAAACACCATATATTTT
>TRBJ1-6|12|TRBV30|once|NA
CAWSVLGTPLHF
TGTGCCTGGAGTGTACTCGGGACACCCCTCCACTTT
>TRBJ1-3|15|TRBV29-1|NA|NA
CSVARTVDSGNTIYF
TGCAGCGTCGCTCGGACAGTAGACTCTGGAAACACCATATATTTT
>TRBJ1-3|17|TRBV18|NA|NA
CASSPTTILHSGNTIYF
TGTGCCAGCTCACCAACAACGATTCTCCACTCTGGAAACACCATATATTTT
>TRBJ1-2|11|TRBV20-1|NA|NA
CSAVRNYGYTF
TGCAGTGCCGTGCGGAACTATGGCTACACCTTC
>TRBJ1-2|15|TRBV2|NA|TRBD1
CAGDRGYKDNYGYTF
TGTGCCGGTGACAGGGGATATAAGGATAACTATGGCTACACCTTC
>TRBJ2-1|14|TRBV20-1|NA|NA
CSASTGSNYNEQFF
TGCAGTGCTAGTACGGGGTCTAACTACAATGAGCAGTTCTTC
>TRBJ1-3|17|TRBV7-6|NA|NA
CASSLGTGGFSGNTIYF
TGTGCCAGCAGCTTAGGGACTGGGGGCTTCTCTGGAAACACCATATATTTT
>TRBJ1-4|15|TRBV11-2|NA|TRBD1
CASSFLGDRGVKLFF
TGTGCCAGCAGCTTCTTGGGGGACAGGGGCGTTAAACTGTTTTTT
>TRBJ1-4|15|TRBV27|NA|NA
CASGPLGQRFEKLFF
TGTGCCAGCGGCCCTTTAGGACAGAGATTTGAAAAACTGTTTTTT
>TRBJ2-7|14|TRBV7-9|NA|TRBD2
CASGLAGASGEQYF
TGTGCCAGCGGACTAGCGGGGGCAAGTGGAGAGCAGTACTTC
>TRBJ1-1|15|TRBV4-3|NA|NA
CASSQAPGSGTEAFF
TGCGCCAGCAGCCAAGCTCCAGGTTCTGGCACTGAAGCTTTCTTT
>TRBJ1-5|15|TRBV13|NA|TRBD1
CASSEGTGRAQPQHF
TGTGCCAGCAGCGAGGGGACAGGGAGGGCTCAGCCCCAGCATTTT
>TRBJ2-7|13|TRBV10-3|NA|NA
CAIGGAGSYEQYF
TGTGCCATCGGGGGGGCAGGGTCCTACGAGCAGTACTTC
>TRBJ1-6|15|TRBV5-4|NA|NA
CASSLAPGEGAPLHF
TGTGCCAGCAGCTTGGCCCCAGGGGAGGGTGCACCCCTCCACTTT
>TRBJ1-1|12|TRBV19|NA|NA
CASSMGQNEAFF
TGTGCCAGTAGTATGGGACAAAATGAAGCTTTCTTT
>TRBJ1-5|13|TRBV12-3/TRBV12-4|NA|TRBD1
CASSRQGWEPQHF
TGTGCCAGCAGCCGACAGGGGTGGGAGCCCCAGCATTTT
>TRBJ2-7|13|TRBV10-3|NA|TRBD1
CAITGQGAYEQYF
TGTGCCATCACAGGACAGGGGGCCTACGAGCAGTACTTC
>TRBJ1-1|15|TRBV4-3|NA|NA
CASSQDPRQNFEAFF
TGCGCCAGCAGCCAAGATCCACGACAGAATTTTGAAGCTTTCTTT
>TRBJ2-3|18|TRBV15|NA|TRBD2
CATSSGGLAGGFIDTQYF
TGTGCCACCAGCAGTGGTGGACTAGCGGGGGGTTTTATCGATACGCAGTATTTT
>TRBJ1-4|15|TRBV5-5|NA|NA
CASTKGEGTNEKLFF
TGTGCCAGCACCAAGGGGGAGGGAACTAATGAAAAACTGTTTTTT
>TRBJ2-6|17|TRBV7-3|NA|NA
CASSGGTPSSGANVLTF
TGTGCCAGCAGCGGGGGGACGCCGAGCTCTGGGGCCAACGTCCTGACTTTC
>TRBJ2-1|15|TRBV27|NA|NA
CASRPDWSSYNEQFF
TGTGCCAGCAGGCCTGACTGGAGCTCCTACAATGAGCAGTTCTTC
>TRBJ1-2|14|TRBV18|NA|TRBD1
CASSPTGEFYGYTF
TGTGCCAGCTCACCAACAGGGGAATTCTATGGCTACACCTTC
>TRBJ1-6|15|TRBV6-2/TRBV6-3|NA|TRBD1
CASSPGQGEISPLHF
TGTGCCAGCAGCCCTGGACAGGGAGAGATTTCACCCCTCCACTTT
>TRBJ1-2|12|TRBV29-1|NA|NA
CSVTAPLEGYTF
TGCAGCGTTACGGCTCCCCTGGAGGGCTACACCTTC
>TRBJ2-7|13|TRBV10-3|few|TRBD2
CVTRGDKTYEQYF
TGTGTGACGCGGGGGGATAAAACCTACGAGCAGTACTTC
>TRBJ1-2|11|TRBV9|NA|TRBD1
CASSEGAFYTF
TGTGCCAGCAGCGAGGGGGCCTTCTACACCTTC
>TRBJ2-1|16|TRBV4-2|NA|NA
CASSQDQGSVYNEQFF
TGTGCCAGCAGCCAAGATCAGGGCTCGGTCTACAATGAGCAGTTCTTC
>TRBJ1-2|13|TRBV18|once|NA
CASSPREAYGYTF
TGTGCCAGCTCACCCCGAGAGGCCTATGGCTACACCTTC
>TRBJ1-1|12|TRBV7-9|once|NA
CASTPGETEAFF
TGTGCCAGCACCCCGGGGGAAACTGAAGCTTTCTTT
>TRBJ1-2|13|TRBV12-3/TRBV12-4|NA|TRBD1
CASRGTGVYGYTF
TGTGCCAGCAGGGGGACAGGGGTCTATGGCTACACCTTC
>TRBJ2-7|17|TRBV6-1|NA|TRBD2
CASSDPGGRNSNYEQYF
TGTGCCAGCAGTGATCCGGGAGGCAGAAACTCAAACTACGAGCAGTACTTC
>TRBJ2-1|11|TRBV6-2/TRBV6-3|NA|NA
CASSLGQEQFF
TGTGCCAGCAGCCTAGGACAGGAGCAGTTCTTC
>TRBJ2-3|16|TRBV2|once|TRBD2
CASETGLAGLTDTQYF
TGTGCCAGCGAGACCGGACTAGCGGGGCTCACAGATACGCAGTATTTT